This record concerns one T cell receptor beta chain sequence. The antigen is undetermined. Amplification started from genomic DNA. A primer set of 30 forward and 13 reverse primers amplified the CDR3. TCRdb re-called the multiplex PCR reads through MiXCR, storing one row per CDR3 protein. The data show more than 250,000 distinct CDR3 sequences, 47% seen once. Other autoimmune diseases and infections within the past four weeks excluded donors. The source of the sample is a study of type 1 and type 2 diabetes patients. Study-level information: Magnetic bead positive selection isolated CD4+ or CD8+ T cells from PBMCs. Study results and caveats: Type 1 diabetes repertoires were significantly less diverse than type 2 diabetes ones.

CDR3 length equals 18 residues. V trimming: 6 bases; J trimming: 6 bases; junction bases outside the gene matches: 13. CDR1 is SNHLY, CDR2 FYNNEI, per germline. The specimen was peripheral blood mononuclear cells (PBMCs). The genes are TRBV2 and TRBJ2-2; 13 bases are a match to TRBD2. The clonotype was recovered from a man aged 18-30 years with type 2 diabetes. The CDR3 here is CASSLSPGLAGNAGELFF. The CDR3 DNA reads TGTGCCAGCAGCTTATCCCCGGGACTAGCGGGGAATGCCGGGGAGCTGTTTTTT.